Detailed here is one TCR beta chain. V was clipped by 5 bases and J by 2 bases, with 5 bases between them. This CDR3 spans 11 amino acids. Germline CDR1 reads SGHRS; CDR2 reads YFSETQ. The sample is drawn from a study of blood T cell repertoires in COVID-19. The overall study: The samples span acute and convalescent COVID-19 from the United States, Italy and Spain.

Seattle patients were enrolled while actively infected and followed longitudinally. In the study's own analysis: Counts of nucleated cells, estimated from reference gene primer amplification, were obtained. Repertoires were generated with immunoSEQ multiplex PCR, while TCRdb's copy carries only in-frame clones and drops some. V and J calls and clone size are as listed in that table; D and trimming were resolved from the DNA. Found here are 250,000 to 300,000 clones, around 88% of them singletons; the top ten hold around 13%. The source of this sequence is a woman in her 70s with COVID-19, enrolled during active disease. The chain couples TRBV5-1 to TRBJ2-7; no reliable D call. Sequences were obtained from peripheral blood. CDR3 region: CASSEAYEQYF. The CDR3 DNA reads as TGCGCCAGCAGTGAGGCCTACGAGCAGTACTTC.